These 3 T cell receptor beta chains originate from one sample sequenced in a study of shared clonotypes between healthy human individuals (dated by TCRdb to 2020 to 2021). Library preparation employed the immunoSEQ multiplex PCR assay. TCRdb took over this immuneACCESS table, retaining in-frame rearrangements with V and J assigned. Such tables are incomplete; in checked studies, under half of the missing clones stem from an unresolved V gene, and the remainder is unexplained. Within this sample are more than 1.2 million clones, with about 98.5% of them counted one time only. Roughly 0.35% of the sample comes from the top ten. The specimen sequenced was naive CD4+ T cells sorted from blood. The sample's cell subset or site label is to be understood as: CD45RA+ positively selected. These receptors were taken from a man aged 25-45 years in good health.

The gene calls are TRBV10-3 and TRBJ1-3, with unresolved D. This CDR3 has 14 amino acids. Trimming stripped 1 base from V and 2 bases from J, with 6 bases between. In germline, CDR1 is ENHRY, CDR2 SYGVKD. The DNA of the CDR3 is TGTGCCATCAGTGAGTTGGGGACTGGAAACACCATATATTTT. It yields the protein CAISELGTGNTIYF.

The chain is built from TRBV29-1 and TRBJ1-3; D not resolved. The CDR3 sequence is 15 residues long. CDR1 is SQVTM and CDR2 is ANQGSEA in the germline V gene. Trimming shortened V by 2 bases and J by 0 bases, and 11 bases separated the two germline ends. CDR3: CSVENGRGSGNTIYF. The CDR3 DNA reads as TGCAGCGTTGAAAACGGACGGGGCTCTGGAAACACCATATATTTT.

The chain is built from TRBV11-3 and TRBJ2-1, with 8 bases aligning to TRBD1. The trim removed 8 bases at V and 8 bases at J, leaving 8 bases unmatched. The CDR3 has 13 residues. Looked up from germline, CDR1 is SGHNT and CDR2 is YENEEA. Here the CDR3 DNA reads TGTGCCAGCGGACGGACAGGGATCGATGAGCAGTTCTTC. It translates to CASGRTGIDEQFF.